Below are 16 T cell receptor beta chains sequenced from a single sample in a study of cytomegalovirus exposure and HLA in healthy donors. With 60 Vbeta and 13 Jbeta primers, the PCR was carried out. Assay: immunoSEQ multiplex PCR; the TCRdb copy retains only in-frame clones and omits some. The sample has about 120,000 clones; approximately 76% are singletons. The sequencing input was PBMCs. The source is a man aged 55-75 years in good health and CMV-seropositive.

The chain joins TRBV5-1 to TRBJ2-7; a possible D gene is TRBD2 (5 bases). Between the trimmed V and J ends, which lost 4 bases and 5 bases, there was a span of 16 bases. CDR3 length equals 14 residues. CDR1 and CDR2 from the germline V gene are SGHRS and YFSETQ. Written as DNA, the CDR3 is TGCGCCAGCAGCCCCGTTACTAGTCACGACGAGCAGTACTTC. Protein product: CASSPVTSHDEQYF.

V and J are TRBV5-4 and TRBJ1-1; the match to TRBD1 covers 8 bases. The CDR3 is 16 amino acids. Germline CDR1 SGHNT, CDR2 YYREEE (reference sequence). J gave up 1 base and V 2 bases, and 7 bases lay outside the gene matches. The CDR3 coding sequence is TGTGCCAGCAGCTTAAAACAGGGGGGGTGGAACACTGAAGCTTTCTTT. It yields the protein CASSLKQGGWNTEAFF.

The chain couples TRBV5-4 to TRBJ1-1, with no clear D. The CDR3 has 14 residues. Germline V lookup: CDR1 SGHNT, CDR2 YYREEE (reference sequence). Trimming removed 1 base from V and 6 bases from J, with 13 bases in between. CDR3 bases: TGTGCCAGCAGCTTGATTGACTCAACGTCTGAAGCTTTCTTT. As protein: CASSLIDSTSEAFF.

This chain links TRBV29-1 with TRBJ1-2, with 9 bases aligning to TRBD1. Germline V gene data show CDR1 as SQVTM and CDR2 as ANQGSEA. This CDR3 contains 13 residues. The ends lost 4 bases at V and 5 bases at J; junction bases unmatched: 5. The CDR3 coding sequence is TGCAGCGTTGGGACAGGGGATACGTATGGCTACACCTTC. It encodes CSVGTGDTYGYTF.

The chain couples TRBV7-3 to TRBJ2-2; D possibly corresponds to TRBD2 (5 bases). This CDR3 is 15 amino acids long. Deletions cut 2 bases from V and 3 bases from J, with 10 bases between. In germline, CDR1 is SGHTA, CDR2 FQGTGA. In nucleotides, the CDR3 is TGTGCCAGCAGCTTAGCTAGCCCACACACCGGGGAGCTGTTTTTT. This gives the protein CASSLASPHTGELFF.

V usage is TRBV28 and J usage is TRBJ1-1; D call uncertain. Trimming removed 7 bases from V and 4 bases from J, with 19 bases in between. CDR1 is MDHEN and CDR2 is SYDVKM in the germline V gene. The CDR3 sequence is 15 residues long. The CDR3 coding sequence is TGTGCCAGCATACCGATCGGGAGGGTGCGCACTGAAGCTTTCTTT. It translates to CASIPIGRVRTEAFF.

The chain carries TRBV5-1 and TRBJ2-1; TRBD2 matches 12 bases. The J segment lost 5 bases and the V segment lost 6 bases, leaving 6 bases of the junction unmatched. The CDR3 is 15 amino acids. Germline-derived CDR1 and CDR2 are SGHRS and YFSETQ. The CDR3 sequence is CASNLAGGDHNEQFF. The CDR3 DNA reads TGCGCCAGCAACCTAGCGGGAGGGGATCACAATGAGCAGTTCTTC.

The chain combines TRBV19 with TRBJ1-2, with D uncertain. The V end lost 4 bases, the J end lost 5 bases, and 14 bases lay between the germline ends. This CDR3 comprises 14 residues. Germline V gene data show CDR1 as LNHDA and CDR2 as SQIVND (reference sequence). The CDR3 sequence is CASSNFFRDYGYTF. DNA of the CDR3: TGTGCCAGTAGTAATTTTTTCCGGGATTATGGCTACACCTTC.

To note about this clone: A junction boundary mismatches the germline segment, possibly from a read error. The J gene is TRBJ2-1, the V gene TRBV7-7; 9 bases are a match to TRBD1. Germline loops: CDR1 SSHAT, CDR2 FNYEAQ (reference sequence). CDR3 size: 15 residues. The CDR3 region has the DNA TGTGCTAGCAGCCCCGGGACAGGGCCTAACAATGAGCAGTTCTTC. Its translation: CASSPGTGPNNEQFF. The variable domain in full, with the rest retrieved from reference TRBV7-7 and TRBJ2-1, is GAGVSQSPRYKVTKRGQDVTLRCDPISSHATLYWYQQALGQGPEFLTYFNYEAQPDKSGLPSDRFSAERPEGSISTLTIQRTEQRDSAMYRCASSPGTGPNNEQFFGPGTRLTVL.

The chain is built from TRBV5-1 and TRBJ1-2; 8 bases map to TRBD1. V shed 4 bases and J 7 bases; nucleotides not matched to a gene: 3. The germline V gene encodes CDR1 SGHRS and CDR2 YFSETQ. CDR3 length: 12 residues. CDR3 sequence (DNA): TGCGCCAGCAGCGTACAGGGGGGTGGCTACACCTTC. This sequence encodes CASSVQGGGYTF.

The chain joins TRBV10-3 to TRBJ1-4, with 11 bases matching TRBD1. This CDR3 contains 15 residues. CDR1 ENHRY and CDR2 SYGVKD come from the germline V gene. The trim removed 5 bases at V and 6 bases at J, leaving 5 bases unmatched. The CDR3 protein is CAISPGDRGDEKLFF. The CDR3 DNA reads as TGTGCCATCAGTCCTGGGGACAGGGGGGATGAAAAACTGTTTTTT.

This clone was seen a single time. The V and J genes are TRBV2 and TRBJ1-5; 10 bases align to TRBD1. The CDR3 is 14 residues long. Germline CDR1 and CDR2: SNHLY and FYNNEI. V dropped 4 bases and J dropped 5; count of bases not matched to a gene: 2. CDR3 protein: CASSGQGAHQPQHF. In nucleotides, the CDR3 is TGTGCCAGCAGTGGACAGGGGGCGCATCAGCCCCAGCATTTT.

The gene calls are TRBV7-9 and TRBJ1-4, with no clear D. The CDR3 has 14 residues. V lost 7 bases and J 3 bases, leaving 12 bases between the germline ends. Looked up from germline, CDR1 is SEHNR and CDR2 is FQNEAQ (reference sequence). The CDR3 nucleotides are TGTGCCAGCAACACCGGGGTACCTAATGAAAAACTGTTTTTT. Its protein is CASNTGVPNEKLFF.

This chain links TRBV6-1 with TRBJ1-4, with 7 bases fitting TRBD1. The V segment lost 4 bases and the J segment 8 bases; nucleotides outside the gene matches: 7. The CDR3 is 14 residues long. Germline V gives CDR1 MNHNS, CDR2 SASEGT. The CDR3 DNA reads as TGTGCCAGCAGTGTACAGGGGAGACGGGAAAAACTGTTTTTT. It specifies CASSVQGRREKLFF.

The V gene is TRBV5-8, the J gene TRBJ1-6; maybe TRBD1 (6 bases). The CDR3 totals 13 residues. Germline CDR1 reads SGHTS; CDR2 reads YDEGEE. Trimming cost V 0 bases and J 11 bases, with 9 bases left between them. CDR3 nucleotide sequence: TGTGCCAGCAGCTTGGACAGGGCTACACCCCTCCACTTT. Its protein is CASSLDRATPLHF. Together with reference TRBV5-8 and TRBJ1-6, the CDR3 gives the full variable domain: EAGVTQSPTHLIKTRGQQATLRCSPISGHTSVYWYQQALGLGLQFLLWYDEGEERNRGNFPPRFSGRQFPNYSSELNVNALELEDSALYLCASSLDRATPLHFGNGTRLTVT.

The chain employs TRBV9 and TRBJ1-5; possibly TRBD1 for D (6 bases). This CDR3 region has 16 residues. V was pared by 4 bases and J by 1 base, with 15 bases between. Germline V gene data show CDR1 as SGDLS and CDR2 as YYNGEE. CDR3 nucleotide sequence: TGTGCCAGCAGCCCCGGCGCAGGGGCAAGCAATCAGCCCCAGCATTTT. Translated: CASSPGAGASNQPQHF. Based on the CDR3 plus reference TRBV9 and TRBJ1-5, the full variable domain is DSGVTQTPKHLITATGQRVTLRCSPRSGDLSVYWYQQSLDQGLQFLIQYYNGEERAKGNILERFSAQQFPDLHSELNLSSLELGDSALYFCASSPGAGASNQPQHFGDGTRLSIL.